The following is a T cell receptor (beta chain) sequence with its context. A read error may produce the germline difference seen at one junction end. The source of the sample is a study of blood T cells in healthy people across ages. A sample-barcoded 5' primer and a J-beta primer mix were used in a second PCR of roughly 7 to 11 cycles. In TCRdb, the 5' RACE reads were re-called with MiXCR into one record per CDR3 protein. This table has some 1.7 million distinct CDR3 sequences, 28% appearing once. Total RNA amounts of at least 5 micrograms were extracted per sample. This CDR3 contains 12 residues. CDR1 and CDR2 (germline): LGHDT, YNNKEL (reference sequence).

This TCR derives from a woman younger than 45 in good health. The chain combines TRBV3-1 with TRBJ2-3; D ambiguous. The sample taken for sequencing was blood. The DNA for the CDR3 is TGTTCCAGCAGCCAAGACCCGGCTACGCAGTATTTT. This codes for CSSSQDPATQYF.